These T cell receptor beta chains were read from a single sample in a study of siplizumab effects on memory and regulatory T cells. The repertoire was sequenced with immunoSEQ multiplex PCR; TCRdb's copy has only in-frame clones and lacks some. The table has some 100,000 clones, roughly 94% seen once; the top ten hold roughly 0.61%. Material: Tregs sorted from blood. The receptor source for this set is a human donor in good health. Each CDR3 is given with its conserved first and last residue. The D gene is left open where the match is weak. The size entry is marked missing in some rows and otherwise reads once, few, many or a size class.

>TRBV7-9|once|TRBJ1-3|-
CASSLSQLSSGNTIYF
TGTGCCAGCAGCTTATCGCAGCTAAGCTCTGGAAACACCATATATTTT
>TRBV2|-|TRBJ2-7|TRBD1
CASMGQGAYEQYF
TGTGCCAGCATGGGACAGGGGGCTTACGAGCAGTACTTC
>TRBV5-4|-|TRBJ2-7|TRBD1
CASSVPGQGAYEQYF
TGTGCCAGCAGCGTACCGGGACAGGGGGCCTACGAGCAGTACTTC
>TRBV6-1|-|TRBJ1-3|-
CASSEAHFSGNTIYF
TGTGCCAGCAGTGAAGCTCATTTCTCTGGAAACACCATATATTTT
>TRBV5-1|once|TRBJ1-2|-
CASSRSDSYGYTF
TGCGCCAGCAGCCGTAGTGATTCCTATGGCTACACCTTC
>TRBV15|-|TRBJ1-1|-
CATSRVVQGAAFF
TGTGCCACCAGCAGAGTGGTACAGGGAGCAGCTTTCTTT
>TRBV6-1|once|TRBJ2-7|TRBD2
CASSEARVIAGTSYEQYF
TGTGCCAGCAGTGAAGCGCGGGTTATAGCGGGGACCTCCTACGAGCAGTACTTC
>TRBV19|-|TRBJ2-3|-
CAIPGGDTQYF
TGTGCCATCCCGGGTGGGGATACGCAGTATTTT
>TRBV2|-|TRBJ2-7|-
CASVPGDTYEQYF
TGTGCCAGCGTCCCAGGGGATACGTACGAGCAGTACTTC
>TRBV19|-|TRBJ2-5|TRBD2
CASRIAGGSQETQYF
TGTGCCAGTAGAATAGCGGGAGGGTCCCAAGAGACCCAGTACTTC
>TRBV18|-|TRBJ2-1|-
CASSPRRGIRSYNEQFF
TGTGCCAGCTCCCCACGAAGGGGGATCCGGTCCTACAATGAGCAGTTCTTC
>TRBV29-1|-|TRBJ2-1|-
CSVWVGGYEQFF
TGCAGCGTTTGGGTTGGGGGATATGAGCAGTTCTTC
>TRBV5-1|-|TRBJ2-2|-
CASSATVKNTGELFF
TGCGCCAGCAGCGCTACAGTTAAGAACACCGGGGAGCTGTTTTTT
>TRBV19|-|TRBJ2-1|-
CASTFRQGLNNEQFF
TGTGCCAGTACCTTTAGACAGGGACTTAACAATGAGCAGTTCTTC
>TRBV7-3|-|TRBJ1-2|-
CASSHTTGPANYGYTF
TGTGCCAGCAGCCACACTACAGGCCCAGCTAACTATGGCTACACCTTC
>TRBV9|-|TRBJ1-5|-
CASSATGTGNQPQHF
TGTGCCAGCAGCGCCACAGGGACTGGGAATCAGCCCCAGCATTTT
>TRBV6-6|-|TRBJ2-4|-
CASSYSAGIAKNIQYF
TGTGCCAGCAGTTACTCGGCCGGTATCGCCAAAAACATTCAGTACTTC
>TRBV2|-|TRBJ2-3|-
CASKVGSGTDTQYF
TGTGCCAGCAAAGTAGGTAGCGGCACAGATACGCAGTATTTT
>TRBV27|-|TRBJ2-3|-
CASTATLSTDTQYF
TGTGCCAGCACCGCAACCCTGAGCACAGATACGCAGTATTTT
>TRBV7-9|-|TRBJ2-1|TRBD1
CASSVGQYEQFF
TGTGCCAGCAGCGTGGGACAGTATGAGCAGTTCTTC
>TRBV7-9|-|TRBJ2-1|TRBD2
CASSLDRLASYNEQFF
TGTGCCAGCAGCTTAGACCGACTAGCCTCCTACAATGAGCAGTTCTTC
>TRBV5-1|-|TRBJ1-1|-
CASSLGGSGVMNTEAFF
TGCGCCAGCAGCTTGGGCGGTTCCGGGGTGATGAACACTGAAGCTTTCTTT
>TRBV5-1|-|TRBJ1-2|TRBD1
CASSPWQGGYGYTF
TGCGCCAGCAGTCCGTGGCAGGGGGGCTATGGCTACACCTTC
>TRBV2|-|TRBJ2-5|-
CASKGAGETQYF
TGTGCCAGCAAAGGGGCGGGGGAGACCCAGTACTTC
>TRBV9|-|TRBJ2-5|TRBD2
CASALTSGSIETQYF
TGTGCCTCGGCCTTGACTAGCGGGAGTATAGAGACCCAGTACTTC
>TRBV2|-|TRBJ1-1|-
CASSAGYTEAFF
TGTGCCAGCAGCGCAGGGTACACTGAAGCTTTCTTT
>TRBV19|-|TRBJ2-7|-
CASHRANSYEQYF
TGTGCCAGCCACCGGGCCAACTCCTACGAGCAGTACTTC
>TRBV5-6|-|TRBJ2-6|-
CASGRGGPGASGANVLTF
TGTGCCAGCGGTCGGGGTGGACCGGGAGCCTCTGGGGCCAACGTCCTGACTTTC
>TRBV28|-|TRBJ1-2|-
CASSLGRANYGYTF
TGTGCCAGCAGTTTGGGGCGGGCGAACTATGGCTACACCTTC
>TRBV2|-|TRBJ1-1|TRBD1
CASSERTGGTEAFF
TGTGCCAGCAGTGAACGGACAGGGGGCACTGAAGCTTTCTTT
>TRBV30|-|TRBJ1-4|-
CAWSVQINEKLFF
TGTGCCTGGAGTGTACAGATTAATGAAAAACTGTTTTTT
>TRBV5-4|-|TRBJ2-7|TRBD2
CASSPGTSGNFEQYF
TGTGCCAGCAGCCCGGGGACTAGCGGGAATTTCGAGCAGTACTTC
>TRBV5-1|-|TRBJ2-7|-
CASSLGRAFIYSYEQYF
TGCGCCAGCAGCTTGGGGAGGGCCTTTATTTATTCCTACGAGCAGTACTTC
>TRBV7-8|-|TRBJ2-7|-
CASSLDILRPRFGYEQYF
TGTGCCAGCAGCTTAGACATTCTCCGGCCTCGGTTCGGCTACGAGCAGTACTTC
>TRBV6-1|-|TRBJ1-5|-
CASSEGWANQPQHF
TGTGCCAGCAGTGAAGGGTGGGCGAATCAGCCCCAGCATTTT
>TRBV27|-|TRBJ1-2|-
CASSKGGGYTF
TGTGCCAGCAGCAAGGGGGGGGGCTACACCTTC
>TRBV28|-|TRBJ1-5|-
CASSRPGGNQPQHF
TGTGCCAGCAGCCGCCCGGGGGGTAATCAGCCCCAGCATTTT
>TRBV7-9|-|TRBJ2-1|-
CASSLALAALGEFF
TGTGCCAGCAGCTTAGCCCTAGCCGCCTTGGGAGAGTTCTTC
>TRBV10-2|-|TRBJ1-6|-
CASSVGGRSSPLHF
TGCGCCAGCAGTGTGGGGGGCCGTAGTTCACCCCTCCACTTT
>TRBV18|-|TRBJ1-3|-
CASSPSGIRSGNTIYF
TGTGCCAGCTCACCATCCGGAATTCGCTCTGGAAACACCATATATTTT
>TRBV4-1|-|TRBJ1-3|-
CASSQDRSSGVGSGNTIYF
TGCGCCAGCAGCCAAGACCGGAGTTCGGGGGTCGGCTCTGGAAACACCATATATTTT
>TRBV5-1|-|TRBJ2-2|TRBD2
CASTSGTSGRNYGELFF
TGCGCCAGCACTTCCGGGACTAGCGGGAGAAATTACGGGGAGCTGTTTTTT
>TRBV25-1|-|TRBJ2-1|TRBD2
CASSEQAGPYNEQFF
TGTGCCAGCAGTGAACAAGCGGGACCCTACAATGAGCAGTTCTTC
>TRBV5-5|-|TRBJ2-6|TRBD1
CASSWRNPGQGITGANVLTF
TGTGCCAGCAGCTGGCGGAATCCGGGACAGGGAATCACTGGGGCCAACGTCCTGACTTTC
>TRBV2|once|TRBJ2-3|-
CASTDWTVVIVDTQYF
TGTGCCAGCACCGACTGGACAGTCGTTATCGTGGATACGCAGTATTTT
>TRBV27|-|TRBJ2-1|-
CASSLFAGSSYNEQFF
TGTGCCAGCAGTTTATTTGCGGGCAGCTCCTACAATGAGCAGTTCTTC
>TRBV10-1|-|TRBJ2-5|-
CASSEGGVGSETQYF
TGCGCCAGCAGTGAGGGGGGAGTGGGGTCCGAGACCCAGTACTTC
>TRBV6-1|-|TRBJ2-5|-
CATSPQETQYF
TGTGCCACCTCGCCCCAAGAGACCCAGTACTTC
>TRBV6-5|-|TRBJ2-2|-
CASRIGRGRAGELFF
TGTGCCAGCAGGATAGGTCGGGGGCGGGCCGGGGAGCTGTTTTTT
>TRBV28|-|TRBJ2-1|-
CASDPNQGAEQFF
TGTGCCAGCGACCCTAATCAGGGAGCCGAGCAGTTCTTC
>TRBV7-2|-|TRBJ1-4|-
CASSLGGVWEKLFF
TGTGCCAGCAGCTTAGGGGGGGTTTGGGAAAAACTGTTTTTT
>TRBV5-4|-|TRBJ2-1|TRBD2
CASSLGSRTSVYNEQFF
TGTGCCAGCAGCTTGGGATCCCGAACTAGCGTATACAATGAGCAGTTCTTC